This T cell receptor beta chain is drawn from a study of cytomegalovirus exposure and HLA in healthy donors. Whole-study results and caveats: Because they were indistinguishable, some V segments, including TRBV6-2 and TRBV6-3, were excluded. The only immune exposure information that was available was CMV serostatus.

Germline V CDR1 and CDR2: SGHTA, FQGNSA. This CDR3 region has 14 residues. V was trimmed by 4 bases and J by 6 bases, leaving 13 bases between them. As for the donors, each was a healthy bone marrow donor. It was with 60 Vbeta and 13 Jbeta primers that the PCR ran. TCRdb's copy holds only in-frame clones and misses some; the assay was immunoSEQ multiplex PCR. The table gives around 200,000 clones; the top ten clones make up over 0.75% of it. On this clone: Its target is unknown.

The sequence was obtained from a woman aged 30 to 39 in good health and CMV-seropositive. Specimen: PBMCs. This chain uses TRBV7-2 with TRBJ2-1; D not certain. The CDR3 loop is CASSSLEERNEQFF. The CDR3 DNA follows: TGTGCCAGCAGCTCGCTGGAAGAGCGCAATGAGCAGTTCTTC.